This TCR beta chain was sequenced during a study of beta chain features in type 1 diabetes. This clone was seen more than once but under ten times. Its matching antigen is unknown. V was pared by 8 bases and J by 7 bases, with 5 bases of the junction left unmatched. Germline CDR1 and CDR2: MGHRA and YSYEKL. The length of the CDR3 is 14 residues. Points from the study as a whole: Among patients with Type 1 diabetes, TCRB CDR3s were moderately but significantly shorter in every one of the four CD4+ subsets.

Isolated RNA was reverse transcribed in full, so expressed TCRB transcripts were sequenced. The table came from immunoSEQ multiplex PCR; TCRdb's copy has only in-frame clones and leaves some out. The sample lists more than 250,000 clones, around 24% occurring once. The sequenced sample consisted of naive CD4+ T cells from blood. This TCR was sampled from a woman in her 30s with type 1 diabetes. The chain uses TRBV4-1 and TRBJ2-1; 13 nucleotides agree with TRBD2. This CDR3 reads CASGGLAGENEQFF. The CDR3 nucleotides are TGCGCCAGCGGAGGACTAGCGGGAGAAAATGAGCAGTTCTTC.